One TCR beta chain is described in this entry. This sample was included in a study of blood T cell repertoires in COVID-19. TCRdb keeps only in-frame clones here, not all; method: immunoSEQ multiplex PCR. The table includes approximately 120,000 clones, about 90% detected once. V dropped 1 base and J dropped 3 bases, with 7 bases sitting between them. The CDR3 sequence is 13 residues long. The chain combines TRBV12-3 or TRBV12-4 with TRBJ2-7; unclear D gene. The sample consisted of peripheral blood. This receptor was identified in a man aged 50 to 59 with COVID-19, enrolled during active disease. CDR3 region: CASSLGPIYEQYF. The CDR3 DNA sequence: TGTGCCAGCAGTTTAGGTCCAATCTACGAGCAGTACTTC.